The clone carrying this T cell receptor (beta chain) was picked up a small number of times. Its specificity is unknown. This may arise from a read error, as a much more abundant clone is one base away. Scientists amplified the TCR beta CDR3 regions from RNA transcripts. HTBI-primed RT-PCR formed the first round, and a multiplex PCR formed the second. TCRdb re-derived calls from the multiplex PCR reads in MiXCR, one entry per CDR3 protein. This table has roughly 480,000 distinct CDR3 sequences, 13% to 15% appearing once. For donors with ophthalmopathy, the disease showed moderate-to-severe activity, reached CAS ≥3 and NOSPECS ≥4, and had lasted under 3 months. Reliance was placed on clinical symptoms, serum thyroxine, TRAb, thyroid ultrasound and orbital computed tomography for diagnosis. These data are taken from a study of Graves' ophthalmopathy and Graves' hyperthyroidism. Study-level results: Blood repertoires reportedly contained most expanded thyroid clonotypes above 0.001 frequency. As the model predicted ophthalmopathy progression, it achieved a sensitivity of 70% to 71% and a specificity of about 72%.

What was sequenced was blood. This receptor was obtained from a woman aged 30 to 39 with Graves' ophthalmopathy.

The CDR3 is CANSPSTGFGSYNSPLHF. The CDR3 nucleotides are TGTGCCAACAGTCCATCGACAGGTTTCGGCTCCTATAATTCACCCCTCCACTTT. The chain employs TRBV28 and TRBJ1-6, with D perhaps matching TRBD1 (6 bases). The CDR3 runs to 18 residues. CDR1 and CDR2 from the germline V gene are MDHEN and SYDVKM.